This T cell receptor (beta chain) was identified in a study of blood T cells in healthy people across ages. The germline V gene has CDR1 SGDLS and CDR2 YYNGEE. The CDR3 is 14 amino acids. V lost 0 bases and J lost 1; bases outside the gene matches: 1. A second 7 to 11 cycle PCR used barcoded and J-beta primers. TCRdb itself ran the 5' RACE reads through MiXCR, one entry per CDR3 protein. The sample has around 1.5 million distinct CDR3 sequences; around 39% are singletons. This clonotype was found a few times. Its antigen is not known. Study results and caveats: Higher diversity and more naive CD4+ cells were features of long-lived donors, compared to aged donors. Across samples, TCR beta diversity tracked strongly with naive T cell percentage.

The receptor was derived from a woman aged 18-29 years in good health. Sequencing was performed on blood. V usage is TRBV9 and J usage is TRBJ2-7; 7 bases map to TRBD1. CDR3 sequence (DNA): TGTGCCAGCAGCGTAGGGGACAGATCCTACGAGCAGTACTTC. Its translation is CASSVGDRSYEQYF.